These T cell receptor beta chains were read from a single sample in a study of long-term antiretroviral therapy in people with HIV. Clones were read by immunoSEQ multiplex PCR, and TCRdb kept only the in-frame ones, dropping some. The data show some 30,000 clones, with roughly 89% seen just once and about 3.9% held by the top ten. Specimen: unsorted PBMCs, collected 1.8 years after starting antiretroviral therapy. These receptors originate from a woman aged 18-29 years with HIV. CDR3s include the opening cysteine and the closing phenylalanine or tryptophan. A D gene is named only where the DNA matches it firmly. A row's size may be missing; if present it is once, few, many or a size class.

cdr3_nt	cdr3_aa	clone_size	v_call	d_call	j_call
TGTGCCAGCAGCCAACAGGGACAGTTTGAAGCTTTCTTT	CASSQQGQFEAFF	once	TRBV11-2	TRBD1	TRBJ1-1
TGCGCCAGCAGCCCTGGCGGGACAGGGGGCTACGAGCAGTACTTC	CASSPGGTGGYEQYF	few	TRBV4-3	TRBD1	TRBJ2-7
TGTGCCAGCAGTTCCCCCGGCGGAAACACTGAAGCTTTCTTT	CASSSPGGNTEAFF	NA	TRBV28	NA	TRBJ1-1
TGTGCCAGCAGCGTAGCGTCGGTCGGGTCCTACAATGAGCAGTTCTTC	CASSVASVGSYNEQFF	NA	TRBV9	NA	TRBJ2-1
TGTGCCAGCGTCCCGCAGGGGGCGGAAGAAAAACTGTTTTTT	CASVPQGAEEKLFF	once	TRBV6-1	TRBD1	TRBJ1-4
TGCGCCAGCAGCCCTTGGGGAGGGCGAGCCGGGGAGCTGTTTTTT	CASSPWGGRAGELFF	few	TRBV10-1	TRBD2	TRBJ2-2
TGTGCCAGCAGCGGACAGGGGTGGCTCTCTGGGGCCAACGTCCTGACTTTC	CASSGQGWLSGANVLTF	few	TRBV5-6	TRBD1	TRBJ2-6
TGTGCCAGCAGCACCCGCCGCTCCACAGGTAGGAGCAATCAGCCCCAGCATTTT	CASSTRRSTGRSNQPQHF	once	TRBV9	NA	TRBJ1-5
TGTGCCTCCAGGGGCGGGAGGTCCACAGATACGCAGTATTTT	CASRGGRSTDTQYF	NA	TRBV10-3	TRBD2	TRBJ2-3
TGTGCCAGCGCCTGGGGAGATACGCAGTATTTT	CASAWGDTQYF	NA	TRBV25-1	NA	TRBJ2-3
TGTGCCACCAGCAGAGATCAGGGCGTCGGGCGTCAGCCCCAGCATTTT	CATSRDQGVGRQPQHF	NA	TRBV15	NA	TRBJ1-5
TGTGCCAGCAGCGCTAGCGGGAACACAGATACGCAGTATTTT	CASSASGNTDTQYF	once	TRBV9	TRBD2	TRBJ2-3
TGTGCCAGCAGTGAAAGCCCCCTCCCATTAGTGAACACTGAAGCTTTCTTT	CASSESPLPLVNTEAFF	NA	TRBV2	NA	TRBJ1-1
TGTGCCAGCAGCCTTAGGCTTTTGGAGACCCAGTACTTC	CASSLRLLETQYF	NA	TRBV7-3	NA	TRBJ2-5
TGTGCCAGCAGCCGGCTCGGGGGGGAGACGTACGAGCAGTACTTC	CASSRLGGETYEQYF	NA	TRBV7-3	TRBD2	TRBJ2-7
TGCGCCAGCAGCTTTACGCAGGGAGCAACTAATGAAAAACTGTTTTTT	CASSFTQGATNEKLFF	NA	TRBV5-1	NA	TRBJ1-4
TGTGCTAGCAGCAGGGACTTCGGAACTAACAATGAGCAGTTCTTC	CASSRDFGTNNEQFF	once	TRBV7-7	NA	TRBJ2-1
TGTGCCAGCCAGGACGGGAGCTCCTACAATGAGCAGTTCTTC	CASQDGSSYNEQFF	NA	TRBV27	NA	TRBJ2-1
TGCGCCAGCAGCTTAAAGGACGGCTTTAATGAAAAACTGTTTTTT	CASSLKDGFNEKLFF	once	TRBV5-1	NA	TRBJ1-4
TGTGCCAGCAGTGGGACTAGCGGGACAGGTGGCAATGAGCAGTTCTTC	CASSGTSGTGGNEQFF	NA	TRBV6-4	TRBD2	TRBJ2-1
TGTGCCAGCAGTGAGTGGGGCAAACCCGGGAAAGAGACCCAGTACTTC	CASSEWGKPGKETQYF	NA	TRBV2	NA	TRBJ2-5
TGTGCCAGCAGTGAACTCACAGGCCCCAACTATGGCTACACCTTC	CASSELTGPNYGYTF	once	TRBV6-1	NA	TRBJ1-2
TGTGCCAGCAGTTTCCCCGGGGCCGAGACCCAGTACTTC	CASSFPGAETQYF	NA	TRBV27	NA	TRBJ2-5
TGTGCCAGCAGTAAAGGACAGGTACCTAGTACAGATACGCAGTATTTT	CASSKGQVPSTDTQYF	NA	TRBV6-1	TRBD1	TRBJ2-3
TGTGCCAGCAGCTTTACGGGAGGCGAGACCCAGTACTTC	CASSFTGGETQYF	NA	TRBV7-2	TRBD2	TRBJ2-5
TGTGCCAGTAGTACAGACAGCCCCCAAGAGACCCAGTACTTC	CASSTDSPQETQYF	NA	TRBV19	NA	TRBJ2-5
TGTGCCAGCAGCGAACAGCTTGAGGAGCAGGGGATCCGTGGCTACACCTTC	CASSEQLEEQGIRGYTF	NA	TRBV7-2	NA	TRBJ1-2
TGTGCCAGCAGCTCATGGACAGGGTCTGGCGAGCAGTACTTC	CASSSWTGSGEQYF	NA	TRBV7-2	TRBD1	TRBJ2-7
TGTGCCAGCAGCACCCCGGACAGGGGGCGTCAGCCCCAGCATTTT	CASSTPDRGRQPQHF	NA	TRBV7-8	TRBD1	TRBJ1-5
TGTGCCAGCAGTAACGGACTAGCGGGGGCCTACGAGCAGTACTTC	CASSNGLAGAYEQYF	once	TRBV6-5	TRBD2	TRBJ2-7
TGTGCCAGTAGCTCCCGTCGGGGAGGGAGAAGTACAGATACGCAGTATTTT	CASSSRRGGRSTDTQYF	NA	TRBV19	TRBD2	TRBJ2-3
TGTGCCAGCAGTTACCGCCCCGGGACGGCTAATGAAAAACTGTTTTTT	CASSYRPGTANEKLFF	NA	TRBV6-6	NA	TRBJ1-4
TGTGCCAGCAGCGTAGGCGGACCTTACAATGAGCAGTTCTTC	CASSVGGPYNEQFF	NA	TRBV9	NA	TRBJ2-1
TGTGCCAGCAGTACCCCGGGAAGGGGGCGTCAAGATACGCAGTATTTT	CASSTPGRGRQDTQYF	NA	TRBV28	TRBD1	TRBJ2-3
TGTGCCAGCAGTGAATATTACTCCTACGAGCAGTACTTC	CASSEYYSYEQYF	NA	TRBV25-1	NA	TRBJ2-7
TGTGCCAGCAGAGGAAATCCGAGCGGCTACACCTTC	CASRGNPSGYTF	NA	TRBV6-4	NA	TRBJ1-2
TGTGCCAGCTCACCACCGGCGGGGGCCGTGGGGCAGTATTTT	CASSPPAGAVGQYF	NA	TRBV18	NA	TRBJ2-3
TGCGCCAGCAGCCAGCTCACAGGGGGCGGCACCGGGGAGCTGTTTTTT	CASSQLTGGGTGELFF	NA	TRBV4-3	TRBD1	TRBJ2-2
TGTGCCAGCAGCAGAACAGATACGCAGTATTTT	CASSRTDTQYF	NA	TRBV2	NA	TRBJ2-3
TGTGCCAGCAGTCCTAGCATTCCCCAGCATTTT	CASSPSIPQHF	NA	TRBV28	NA	TRBJ1-5
TGTGCCAGCTCACCAGGAAAATCGAACACCGGGGAGCTGTTTTTT	CASSPGKSNTGELFF	NA	TRBV18	NA	TRBJ2-2
TGTGCCAGCAGCTTAGGGGACAACAAAAACATTCAGTACTTC	CASSLGDNKNIQYF	NA	TRBV11-2	NA	TRBJ2-4
TGCGCCAGCAGCTTTCCGACTAGCGGGAAAACAGATACGCAGTATTTT	CASSFPTSGKTDTQYF	NA	TRBV5-1	TRBD2	TRBJ2-3
TGTGCCAGCAGCTTAGATCAGGGGACCGGGGAGCTGTTTTTT	CASSLDQGTGELFF	NA	TRBV7-2	NA	TRBJ2-2
TGTGCCAGCAGCCATACACCCGGGACTAGCGGGAGCTCCTACAATGAGCAGTTCTTC	CASSHTPGTSGSSYNEQFF	NA	TRBV7-6	TRBD2	TRBJ2-1
TGCGCCAGCACCAGCGGGAGGCTAGGGGCCGGGGAGCTGTTTTTT	CASTSGRLGAGELFF	NA	TRBV5-1	TRBD2	TRBJ2-2
TGTGCCAGCAGTCTACAGGGCCACGAGCAGTACTTC	CASSLQGHEQYF	NA	TRBV28	NA	TRBJ2-7
TGTGCCAGCAGCACGGGACCCCACAGCAATCAGCCCCAGCATTTT	CASSTGPHSNQPQHF	once	TRBV16	NA	TRBJ1-5
TGTGCCAGCGCTCCGGGACTCGGGATCACCGGGGAGCTGTTTTTT	CASAPGLGITGELFF	NA	TRBV19	NA	TRBJ2-2
TGTGCCAGCAGCTTTAGGACACAGGGGTTTGGCTATGGCTACACCTTC	CASSFRTQGFGYGYTF	few	TRBV7-9	TRBD1	TRBJ1-2
TGTGCCAGCACCCTAAGGGAGGGAACCACTGAAGCTTTCTTT	CASTLREGTTEAFF	NA	TRBV7-8	NA	TRBJ1-1
TGTGCCACCCAATCCGGGACCCCCGCAGATACGCAGTATTTT	CATQSGTPADTQYF	NA	TRBV27	NA	TRBJ2-3
TGTGCCAGCATGGGGACCTCTTGGGACAGACCCTACGAGCAGTACTTC	CASMGTSWDRPYEQYF	NA	TRBV27	TRBD1	TRBJ2-7
TGTGCCAGCAGTTACGGGCAGGTGAACACTGAAGCTTTCTTT	CASSYGQVNTEAFF	NA	TRBV6-5	NA	TRBJ1-1
TGTGCCAGCAGCTTTAGTGCAGCGAGTGAAGAGCAGTACTTC	CASSFSAASEEQYF	NA	TRBV7-3	NA	TRBJ2-7